This is a list of T cell receptor beta chains from one sample in a study of T cells in Graves' hyperthyroidism and ophthalmopathy. Using its own MiXCR run on the multiplex PCR reads, TCRdb lists one record per CDR3 protein. Of around 560,000 distinct CDR3 sequences listed, over 15% are singletons. Sequencing input: blood. Receptor source: a woman aged 18-30 years with Graves' hyperthyroidism. Both conserved end residues are part of each CDR3. D genes are given only for firm matches. Clone size appears in some rows only: once, few, many, or a class for an expanded clone.

J,size,D,V,DNA,CDR3
TRBJ2-2,-,-,TRBV7-8,TGTGCCAGCAGCTTAGAGGGGTATAGTAAGCTGTTTTTT,CASSLEGYSKLFF
TRBJ1-6,-,TRBD1,TRBV11-2,TGTGCCAGCAGCTTAGATTTGCCAGGGGGCGCTCCCCTCCACTTT,CASSLDLPGGAPLHF
TRBJ1-4,many,-,TRBV20-1,TGCAGTGCTAGAGGCGCGGTTGATGAAAAACTGTTTTTT,CSARGAVDEKLFF
TRBJ2-7,few,-,TRBV20-1,TGCAGTGCTAGAGGGACAGTGAGCTCCTACGAGCAGTACTTC,CSARGTVSSYEQYF
TRBJ2-7,few,-,TRBV20-1,TGCAGTGCCAGAACAGGGTTCCACGAGCAGTACTTC,CSARTGFHEQYF
TRBJ2-2,-,-,TRBV5-4,TGTGCCAGCAGCCCCGAGGGGGGGAACACCGGGGAGCTGTTTTTT,CASSPEGGNTGELFF
TRBJ2-3,few,-,TRBV29-1,TGCAGCGTCCTGGGGGGTATCCGTGGCACGCAGTATTTT,CSVLGGIRGTQYF
TRBJ1-4,many,-,TRBV7-9,TGTGCCAGCAGCATCGGAGCCAATGAAAAACTGTTTTTT,CASSIGANEKLFF
TRBJ1-2,-,-,TRBV14,TGTGCCAGCAGCCAAGAACAGGGAGGACCCAATCATCACTATGGCTACACCTTC,CASSQEQGGPNHHYGYTF
TRBJ2-1,few,-,TRBV3-1,TGTGCCAGCAGCCAGGCGGCAGATTACAATGAGCAGTTCTTC,CASSQAADYNEQFF